This T cell receptor beta chain stems from a study of shared clonotypes between healthy human individuals (dated by TCRdb to the early 2020s). Describing the broader study: The cohort included a few men and a couple of women between 18 and 49 years of age. Per donor, three plates each were used for CD4 naive and CD4 memory, two for CD8 naive, and one for CD8 memory. To increase sequencing depth and limit assay-specific biases, TCR repertoire library preparation and sequencing were carried out by different laboratories using diverse techniques. Between about 0.8 and 9.5 billion PBMCs per donor were obtained by leukapheresis. To estimate repertoire size and how much clonotypes are shared between individuals, the study performed deep sequencing of blood TCR repertoires from a handful of healthy adults.

Comments on this clone: Its antigen specificity is not known. It has no much larger one-base neighbor in the sample; base qualities were not kept. Other DNA variants within this sample encode the same CDR3.

The donors were healthy, HIV-negative adults who had no recently reported acute infections or vaccinations. All donors were Caucasian adults living in Nashville, Tennessee, USA. CD4+ T cells were enriched by magnetic negative selection; naive cells were then positively selected on CD45RA, and the negative fraction formed the memory subset. Blood was obtained by leukapheresis, after which PBMCs were separated by Ficoll-Histopaque density gradient centrifugation and cryopreserved in liquid nitrogen vapor phase. Purity and quantity of every magnetically sorted T cell population were checked by analytical flow cytometry. Genomic DNA was isolated from each sorted fraction and quantified by UV absorbance on a Nanodrop 2000c. Using the deep immunoSEQ assay, TCR CDR3 regions were amplified from genomic DNA by multiplex PCR. For each cell subset, the extracted genomic DNA was distributed evenly across all wells of several immunoSEQ 96-well plates, and each plate served as one replicate. For sorted subsets, 150 to 250 ng genomic DNA, equal to 30,000 or so T cell genomes, was loaded into each replicate PCR. The purified libraries were quantified using a Qubit 3.0 fluorometer, sized with a Bioanalyzer 2100, and then quantified again using the KAPA Library Quantification kit. Each immunoSEQ 96-well plate was sequenced on its own single-read 150-cycle Illumina NextSeq 550 flow cell. Processing in the source paper ran as follows. The immunoSEQ output contained only junctional sequences without quality scores, so filtering could not match that applied to full-length reads. Sequences were annotated with PyIR, a Python wrapper for IgBLAST v1.9, using IMGT germline references to assign V/J genes and CDR3. Reads with weak V/J assignments (E-value above 1e-6), missing CDR3, stop codons, out-of-frame junctions, or ambiguous translated residues were removed. V3J clonotypes were defined by identical inferred V gene, J gene, and CDR3 amino acid sequence. Percentage overlap between repertoires was computed as shared unique clonotypes divided by the size of the smaller repertoire. RTK rarefaction, the Chao1 estimator, and Recon v2.1 estimates of unobserved clonotypes were used to assess repertoire richness. For all TCRbeta clonotypes obtained by the gDNA method from a handful of donors, generation probabilities were computed with OLGA. TCRdb stores this immuneACCESS table with in-frame sequences only. Part of the clones is absent; in the studies checked, under half of the shortfall reflects unresolved V genes, and no reason is known for the rest. The DNA was the basis for D and trimming; V, J and clone size are from that table. Across this sample there are approximately 2,000,000 clones, with approximately 90% seen only once. Clones ranked in the top ten supply about 0.36% of the sample.

What the work shows at the level of the full study, not this receptor alone: Larger estimated clonotype richness was generally found for naive subsets than for memory subsets. Compared with non-shared clonotypes, clonotypes shared by all four sorted-subset donors had higher generation probabilities. Sampling was restricted to blood, and TCR repertoires in tissue are likely to differ from TCR repertoires in blood. Rarefaction of sorted-subset datasets indicated incomplete sequencing despite the large sequencing depth. The genetic and exposure-history diversity represented was limited by the small number of donors. Pairwise subsampling led to the expectation that sequencing depth would affect the degree of clonotype sharing among donors. Across a few donors, about 5.2% of naive CD4, over 3% of naive CD8, approximately 2.5% of memory CD4, and 0.4% of memory CD8 clonotypes were shared.

The junction carries 9 bases between V and J, which are trimmed by 3 bases and 4 bases respectively. The CDR3 numbers 13 residues from cysteine through phenylalanine. Of the read, only the CDR3 DNA is kept; its 39 bases are in frame from base 1. The germline V gene sets CDR1 to SGHAT and CDR2 to FQNNGV. This clonotype was sampled from a man younger than 35 in good health. Some clones in this sample may be carry-over from other donors' samples. Sequencing used naive CD4+ T cells from PBMCs. The cell subset or site label, as the study defines it: CD45RA+ positively selected. The rearrangement combines TRBV11-2 with TRBJ1-2, and possibly TRBD1, on 5 matching bases. CDR3 protein: CASSLGQGYGYTF. The bases read TGTGCCAGCAGCTTGGGCCAGGGCTATGGCTACACCTTC.